The 18 T cell receptor beta chains listed next were all sequenced from one sample in a study of T cell responses to AZD1222 COVID-19 vaccine (dated by TCRdb to about 2021). The sample's time point label, in plain terms: baseline before first vaccination. The library relied on the immunoSEQ multiplex PCR assay. This immuneACCESS table, as held by TCRdb, lists in-frame sequences with V and J called but not all clones. Of the missing ones, under half trace to an unresolved V gene in checked studies; the others have no known cause. The sample table shows over 150,000 clones, and roughly 90% are seen once. The top ten constitute approximately 17% of the sample. Sequenced material: peripheral blood, taken on day 0 of AZD1222 vaccination. These receptors were collected from an adult in good health.

Comment on this clone: One end of the junction varies from germline; a read error may be responsible. This sequence joins TRBV6-1 and TRBJ1-5; D is ambiguous. This CDR3 has 15 residues. Germline values: CDR1 MNHNS, CDR2 SASEGT. The CDR3 region is CASTENHHGNQPQHF. CDR3 in DNA: TGTGCCAGCACTGAAAATCACCACGGCAATCAGCCCCAGCATTTT.

The genes are TRBV6-5 and TRBJ1-6, with D tentatively TRBD1 (5 bases). The CDR3 consists of 16 residues. V was shortened by 4 bases and J by 14 bases, with 24 bases between the two germline ends. The germline V gene encodes CDR1 MNHEY and CDR2 SVGAGI. CDR3: CASSSRFGAGFTTLHF. The CDR3 region has the DNA TGTGCCAGCAGTTCCCGTTTTGGGGCAGGGTTTACCACCCTCCACTTT.

The chain recombines TRBV5-4 with TRBJ2-7; either TRBD1 or TRBD2 may fit D (6 bases each). This CDR3 is 14 amino acids long. Trimming took off 3 bases at V and 5 bases at J, with 15 bases between the two ends. Germline V CDR1 and CDR2: SGHNT, YYREEE (reference sequence). The DNA of the CDR3 is TGTGCCAGCAGCTCTTCCGGGGGCGCGAACGAGCAGTACTTC. Protein product: CASSSSGGANEQYF.

V gene TRBV7-2 combines with J gene TRBJ2-1; a weak D match, TRBD1 (5 bases). The germline V gene has CDR1 SGHTA and CDR2 FQGNSA. Trimming stripped 5 bases from V and 6 bases from J, with 14 bases between. The length of the CDR3 is 14 residues. The CDR3 DNA reads TGTGCCAGCAGCCTCAGTAGGGGCAGCAATGAGCAGTTCTTC. Translation gives CASSLSRGSNEQFF.

This clone was picked up one time. The chain employs TRBV12-3 or TRBV12-4 and TRBJ1-5; D remains unclear. V was clipped by 5 bases and J by 4 bases, with 9 bases between them. The CDR3 extends over 13 amino acids. CDR3 region: CASSPGRNQPQHF. CDR3 nucleotides: TGTGCCAGCAGTCCCGGGAGAAATCAGCCCCAGCATTTT.

The CDR3 region is CASSHSGQGYGYTF. The CDR3 DNA reads as TGTGCCAGCAGCCATTCCGGGCAGGGTTATGGCTACACCTTC. The gene calls are TRBV3-1 (or the pseudogene TRBV3-2) and TRBJ1-2, with D tentatively TRBD1 (5 bases). The ends were cut back, 3 bases at V and 5 bases at J, with 13 bases in the middle. CDR1 is LGHDT, CDR2 YNNKEL, per germline (reference sequence). The CDR3 has 14 residues.

The chain links TRBV7-2 to TRBJ2-2; 8 bases are a match to TRBD2. The junction had 8 bases not matched to a gene; V was cut back by 5 bases and J by 0 bases. CDR3 length: 17 residues. CDR1 is SGHTA, CDR2 FQGNSA, per germline. For the CDR3, the DNA is TGTGCCAGCAGCCCTCGTCTGCGGGGGGCGAACACCGGGGAGCTGTTTTTT. Its translation is CASSPRLRGANTGELFF.

The CDR3 loop is CASSPGRNYEQYF. The CDR3 DNA sequence: TGTGCCAGCAGTCCGGGACGGAACTACGAGCAGTACTTC. V is TRBV7-3 and J is TRBJ2-7, with D perhaps given as TRBD1 or TRBD2 (5 bases each). Germline V gene lookup returns CDR1 SGHTA and CDR2 FQGTGA. There are 13 residues in the CDR3. Between the trimmed V and J ends, which lost 6 bases and 3 bases, there was a span of 12 bases. The full variable domain, completed using reference TRBV7-3 and TRBJ2-7, is GAGVSQTPSNKVTEKGKYVELRCDPISGHTALYWYRQSLGQGPEFLIYFQGTGAADDSGLPNDRFFAVRPEGSVSTLKIQRTERGDSAVYLCASSPGRNYEQYFGPGTRLTVT.

The V call is TRBV18, the J call TRBJ1-1; D is ambiguous. V lost 7 bases and J 4 bases, leaving 13 bases between the germline ends. The CDR3 contains 13 residues. The germline V gene encodes CDR1 KGHSH and CDR2 LQKENI. CDR3 DNA sequence: TGTGCCAGCTTGAACGGACTGACCACTGAAGCTTTCTTT. Its protein is CASLNGLTTEAFF.

V usage is TRBV9 and J usage is TRBJ1-3, with D possibly being TRBD1 (5 bases). The length of the CDR3 is 16 residues. Germline lookup yields CDR1 SGDLS and CDR2 YYNGEE. The V end was cut by 5 bases, the J end by 2 bases, with 17 bases between. The CDR3: CASSPWGSRAGNTIYF. DNA of the CDR3: TGTGCCAGCAGTCCTTGGGGGTCTAGGGCTGGAAACACCATATATTTT.

The genes are TRBV6-1 and TRBJ2-1; D might be TRBD1 or TRBD2, each matching 5 bases. CDR3 length: 16 residues. The V end was cut by 4 bases, the J end by 3 bases, with 16 bases between. The germline V gene has CDR1 MNHNS and CDR2 SASEGT. CDR3 region: CASSGWGGGNYNEQFF. For the CDR3, the DNA is TGTGCCAGCAGTGGCTGGGGTGGGGGTAACTACAATGAGCAGTTCTTC.

The V call is TRBV15, the J call TRBJ1-5; D is unresolved. CDR3 length: 15 residues. CDR1 and CDR2 from the germline V gene are LNHNV and YYDKDF (reference sequence). The V gene lost 3 bases and the J gene lost 3 bases, with 12 bases spanning the gap. CDR3: CATSSRKQINQPQHF. The CDR3 bases are TGTGCCACCAGCAGTAGAAAACAGATCAATCAGCCCCAGCATTTT.

The table lists this clone with a few counts. The V gene is TRBV7-3, the J gene TRBJ2-2; 8 positions agree with TRBD2. This CDR3 region has 16 residues. Germline V gives CDR1 SGHTA, CDR2 FQGTGA. Trimming at V came to 2 bases and at J to 5 bases, leaving 7 bases not matched to a gene. DNA of the CDR3: TGTGCCAGCAGCTTAGCAGCTAGCGGGCTGACCGGGGAGCTGTTTTTT. It is translated as CASSLAASGLTGELFF.

The J gene is TRBJ2-3, the V gene TRBV3-1 (or the pseudogene TRBV3-2); weak D call: TRBD1 (6 bases). V shed 0 bases and J shed 4 bases, with 35 bases lying between them. The CDR3 extends over 23 amino acids. Germline CDR1 reads LGHDT; CDR2 reads YNNKEL (reference sequence). Here the CDR3 reads CASSQDPIGRVITSGHLADTQYF. The CDR3 nucleotides read TGTGCCAGCAGCCAAGATCCAATTGGTCGCGTCATTACTTCGGGACACCTCGCAGATACGCAGTATTTT.

The chain combines TRBV14 with TRBJ1-2, with 9 bases fitting TRBD1. In germline, CDR1 is SGHDN, CDR2 FVKESK. The CDR3 extends over 15 amino acids. V lost 5 bases to trimming and J lost 0 bases; unmatched junction nucleotides: 4. CDR3 protein: CASSWGQGTNYGYTF. CDR3 DNA sequence: TGTGCCAGCAGCTGGGGACAGGGAACTAACTATGGCTACACCTTC.

The chain joins TRBV10-3 to TRBJ2-5; 8 bases fit TRBD2. Trimming at V came to 0 bases and at J to 5 bases, leaving 2 bases not matched to a gene. Germline CDR1 and CDR2: ENHRY and SYGVKD. The CDR3 covers 14 residues. As DNA, the CDR3 is TGTGCCATCAGTGAGTCGACTAGCGTTGAGACCCAGTACTTC. It translates to CAISESTSVETQYF.

J is TRBJ1-5 and V is TRBV24-1; 9 nucleotides line up with TRBD1. Germline V gives CDR1 KGHDR, CDR2 SFDVKD. This CDR3 is 15 amino acids long. V shed 4 bases and J 4 bases; nucleotides not matched to a gene: 4. The CDR3 region is CATSDPTGGNQPQHF. In DNA form, the CDR3 reads TGTGCCACCAGTGACCCGACAGGGGGGAATCAGCCCCAGCATTTT.

Only one count was recorded for this clone. The chain uses TRBV19 and TRBJ1-6; D is perhaps TRBD1 (5 bases). The V end was cut by 7 bases, the J end by 7 bases, with 17 bases between. CDR1 and CDR2 from the germline V gene are LNHDA and SQIVND (reference sequence). The CDR3 has 15 amino acids. For the CDR3, the DNA is TGTGCCAGTATTCAAAGGGTCGGGGGAAATTCACCCCTCCACTTT. This encodes CASIQRVGGNSPLHF. Combining the CDR3 with reference TRBV19 and TRBJ1-6 gives the whole variable domain DGGITQSPKYLFRKEGQNVTLSCEQNLNHDAMYWYRQDPGQGLRLIYYSQIVNDFQKGDIAEGYSVSREKKESFPLTVTSAQKNPTAFYLCASIQRVGGNSPLHFGNGTRLTVT.